What follows are 30 T cell receptor beta chains derived from one specimen sequenced in a study of T cell responses to AZD1222 COVID-19 vaccine. The protocol was immunoSEQ multiplex PCR, while the TCRdb copy is restricted to in-frame clones and leaves out a portion. The table shows fewer than 200,000 clones, with roughly 89% occurring only once. Here the sequenced sample was peripheral blood, taken on day 0 of AZD1222 vaccination. These receptors came from an adult in good health.

Points on this clone: The same CDR3 also results from other DNA sequences found in this sample. The rearrangement links TRBV5-1 to TRBJ1-1, with 8 bases aligning to TRBD1. The V and J ends lost 1 base and 2 bases, in that order; junction bases with no gene match: 1. From germline, CDR1 is SGHRS and CDR2 YFSETQ. This CDR3 has 14 amino acids. The CDR3 region is CASSLTGGNTEAFF. For the CDR3, the DNA is TGCGCCAGCAGCTTGACAGGGGGAAACACTGAAGCTTTCTTT.

J is TRBJ2-7 and V is TRBV28; 12 bases line up with TRBD2. J gave up 6 bases and V 5 bases, and 11 bases lay outside the gene matches. The CDR3 runs 16 residues. The germline V gene encodes CDR1 MDHEN and CDR2 SYDVKM. CDR3 loop: CASSPGGLAGTGEQYF. The CDR3 nucleotides are TGTGCCAGCAGTCCGGGAGGACTAGCGGGAACTGGCGAGCAGTACTTC.

This chain uses TRBV11-2 with TRBJ2-1; D may be TRBD2 (6 bases). Germline V gene lookup returns CDR1 SGHAT and CDR2 FQNNGV. CDR3 length: 15 residues. The V and J ends lost 5 bases and 4 bases respectively, with 15 bases between them. The CDR3 spells CASSPRDLAYNEQFF. The CDR3 DNA is TGTGCCAGCAGCCCTCGGGACCTAGCGTACAATGAGCAGTTCTTC.

This clone came up once. The chain recombines TRBV6-5 with TRBJ1-1; TRBD1 aligns across 7 bases. CDR1 MNHEY and CDR2 SVGAGI come from the germline V gene. CDR3 length: 15 residues. Trimming removed 7 bases from V and 6 bases from J; junction bases left unmatched: 14. The DNA of the CDR3 is TGTGCCAGCACCCGTGGGACCACAGGGGAGGCTGAAGCTTTCTTT. Its translation is CASTRGTTGEAEAFF.

The gene calls are TRBV11-3 and TRBJ2-1, with D uncertain. There are 13 residues in the CDR3. Trimming cost V 1 base and J 6 bases, with 7 bases left between them. From germline, CDR1 is SGHNT and CDR2 YENEEA. CDR3 in DNA: TGTGCCAGCAGCTTAGGGCCATTCAATGAGCAGTTCTTC. Translating it yields CASSLGPFNEQFF.

The V and J genes are TRBV19 and TRBJ1-4, with D perhaps matching TRBD1 (6 bases). The germline gives CDR1 LNHDA, CDR2 SQIVND (reference sequence). V was clipped by 6 bases and J by 1 base, with 21 bases between them. CDR3 length equals 18 residues. The CDR3: CASSRYSLGGGTNEKLFF. The CDR3, as DNA: TGTGCCAGTAGCAGATATTCTCTCGGGGGCGGAACTAATGAAAAACTGTTTTTT.

The V and J genes are TRBV28 and TRBJ1-2; D gene uncertain. Trimming left V 7 bases short and J 8 bases short, with 11 bases between. The germline gives CDR1 MDHEN, CDR2 SYDVKM. This CDR3 is built from 11 residues. CDR3 DNA sequence: TGTGCCAGCACCGAGGACGGCGGCTACACCTTC. It specifies CASTEDGGYTF.

This chain connects TRBV20-1 to TRBJ1-1; D is perhaps TRBD1 (5 bases). V was trimmed by 6 bases and J by 8 bases, leaving 13 bases between them. Germline V gives CDR1 DFQATT, CDR2 SNEGSKA (reference sequence). This CDR3 has 11 residues. The CDR3 sequence is CSASGKTEAFF. The CDR3 DNA is TGCAGTGCGTCAGGGAAAACAGAAGCTTTCTTT.

CDR3 sequence reads: CASSSGTPNSPLHF. For the CDR3, the DNA is TGTGCCAGCAGCTCAGGGACACCCAATTCACCCCTCCACTTT. V and J are TRBV7-9 and TRBJ1-6; D might be TRBD1 (6 bases). The germline V gene encodes CDR1 SEHNR and CDR2 FQNEAQ (reference sequence). The V end was cut by 4 bases, the J end by 7 bases, with 11 bases between. There are 14 residues in the CDR3.

The V gene is TRBV19, the J gene TRBJ1-1, with a tentative D call TRBD1 (5 bases). This CDR3 contains 18 residues. The germline V gene encodes CDR1 LNHDA and CDR2 SQIVND (reference sequence). Deletions cut 2 bases from V and 2 bases from J, with 21 bases between. The CDR3 here is CASSISPQGAHFNTEAFF. CDR3 DNA: TGTGCCAGTAGTATATCCCCTCAAGGGGCACATTTCAACACTGAAGCTTTCTTT.

This chain links TRBV4-3 with TRBJ1-1; D is unclear. V gave up 0 bases and J gave up 8 bases, with 10 bases separating them. The length of the CDR3 is 13 residues. Germline lookup yields CDR1 LGHNA and CDR2 YSLEER. CDR3 sequence (DNA): TGCGCCAGCAGCCAAGACGGGCAGTTAGAAGCTTTCTTT. Its protein product is CASSQDGQLEAFF.

This chain connects TRBV27 to TRBJ2-1; 7 positions agree with TRBD2. V dropped 4 bases and J dropped 5; count of bases not matched to a gene: 8. CDR3 length: 15 residues. Germline V gene lookup returns CDR1 MNHEY and CDR2 SMNVEV (reference sequence). CDR3 nucleotides: TGTGCCAGCAGTTCTTTCTCTGCGGGGGACAATGAGCAGTTCTTC. Translating gives CASSSFSAGDNEQFF.

The chain recombines TRBV29-1 with TRBJ2-2, with TRBD1 matching 8 bases. V gave up 3 bases and J gave up 0 bases; unmatched junction bases: 3. Germline V lookup: CDR1 SQVTM, CDR2 ANQGSEA. The CDR3 contains 15 residues. This CDR3 is CSVEGQDTNTGELFF. The DNA for the CDR3 is TGCAGCGTTGAGGGACAGGATACGAACACCGGGGAGCTGTTTTTT.

V usage is TRBV3-1 (or the pseudogene TRBV3-2) and J usage is TRBJ2-5; no firm D call. Trimming removed 0 bases at V and 5 bases at J, with 10 bases between. The CDR3 is 14 residues long. CDR1 and CDR2 (germline): LGHDT, YNNKEL (reference sequence). CDR3 region: CASSQEYGWETQYF. The CDR3 nucleotides are TGTGCCAGCAGCCAAGAATACGGTTGGGAGACCCAGTACTTC.

The chain links TRBV6-2 or TRBV6-3 to TRBJ2-5; D may be TRBD1 (5 bases). Germline CDR1 and CDR2: MNHEY and SVGEGT. V lost 3 bases and J lost 6, with 14 bases in between. The CDR3 contains 14 residues. The CDR3 DNA follows: TGTGCCAGCAGTTATCAGGGAAACGTAAAGACCCAGTACTTC. It translates to CASSYQGNVKTQYF.

The chain combines TRBV29-1 with TRBJ1-4; weak D call: TRBD1 (6 bases). Germline CDR1 and CDR2: SQVTM and ANQGSEA. V lost 4 bases, J lost 5 bases, and 14 bases lay in between. The CDR3 is made up of 14 amino acids. The CDR3 spells CSVGAGHRNEKLFF. For the CDR3, the DNA is TGCAGCGTTGGGGCGGGACACCGGAATGAAAAACTGTTTTTT.

This clone showed up just once. CDR3 in amino acids: CASTVGTGELFF. The CDR3 DNA reads TGCGCCAGCACGGTGGGAACCGGGGAGCTGTTTTTT. This chain connects TRBV5-1 to TRBJ2-2; D unresolved. The CDR3 extends over 12 amino acids. Trimming took 6 bases from V and 5 from J, leaving 8 bases between them. Looked up from germline, CDR1 is SGHRS and CDR2 is YFSETQ.

The gene calls are TRBV3-1 (or the pseudogene TRBV3-2) and TRBJ1-2; 8 bases map to TRBD1. The V segment lost 4 bases and the J segment 5 bases; nucleotides outside the gene matches: 9. In germline, CDR1 is LGHDT, CDR2 YNNKEL (reference sequence). The CDR3 is made up of 15 amino acids. The CDR3 sequence is CASSRSTGGVYGYTF. The CDR3 coding sequence is TGTGCCAGCAGCCGCAGTACAGGGGGAGTATATGGCTACACCTTC.

The gene calls are TRBV18 and TRBJ2-7; 14 bases fit TRBD2. V trimming: 1 base; J trimming: 6 bases; junction bases outside the gene matches: 5. Germline V gene sequence: CDR1 KGHSH, CDR2 LQKENI. The CDR3 sequence is 16 residues long. Here the CDR3 reads CASSPRGLAGGSEQYF. CDR3 DNA: TGTGCCAGCTCACCACGCGGACTAGCGGGAGGCAGCGAGCAGTACTTC.

V and J are TRBV7-6 and TRBJ2-5; perhaps TRBD1 as D (6 bases). From germline, CDR1 is SGHVS and CDR2 FNYEAQ. This CDR3 region has 15 residues. Trimming stripped 1 base from V and 2 bases from J, with 11 bases between. CDR3 DNA: TGTGCCAGCAGCTTAGGGGGGCAGGGACAAGAGACCCAGTACTTC. Protein sequence: CASSLGGQGQETQYF.

This clone was counted once. The rearrangement links TRBV5-1 to TRBJ2-7; 10 nucleotides align to TRBD2. The trim removed 3 bases at V and 5 bases at J, leaving 14 bases unmatched. The germline V gene has CDR1 SGHRS and CDR2 YFSETQ. There are 17 residues in the CDR3. CDR3 amino acids: CASSSQPPGLASDEQYF. As DNA, the CDR3 is TGCGCCAGCAGCTCCCAGCCACCGGGACTAGCGAGTGACGAGCAGTACTTC.

This clone occurred a few times. The rearrangement joins TRBV2 to TRBJ1-5; D is perhaps TRBD1 (6 bases). This CDR3 is built from 14 residues. Trimming removed 8 bases at V and 6 bases at J, with 17 bases between. CDR1 is SNHLY, CDR2 FYNNEI, per germline. The CDR3 here is CASSPPGVGQPQHF. The CDR3 bases are TGTGCCAGCTCCCCCCCAGGGGTTGGTCAGCCCCAGCATTTT.

V usage is TRBV6-2 or TRBV6-3 and J usage is TRBJ1-5; D is unresolved. This CDR3 contains 17 residues. Per germline, CDR1 MNHEY and CDR2 SVGEGT. V lost 0 bases to trimming and J lost 2 bases, with 14 bases between them. CDR3 nucleotides: TGTGCCAGCAGTTACTCGGTTATGGGCAGCGGCAATCAGCCCCAGCATTTT. This codes for CASSYSVMGSGNQPQHF.

The chain carries TRBV7-3 and TRBJ2-1, with D perhaps TRBD1 or TRBD2 (6 bases each). The germline gives CDR1 SGHTA, CDR2 FQGTGA. This CDR3 is built from 16 residues. The V and J ends lost 1 base and 6 bases respectively, with 16 bases between them. The CDR3 protein is CASSLNPGGASNEQFF. As DNA, the CDR3 is TGTGCCAGCAGCTTAAATCCCGGGGGCGCATCCAATGAGCAGTTCTTC.

V gene TRBV5-1 combines with J gene TRBJ2-2; D not resolved. The CDR3 has 15 residues. The germline V and J ends were trimmed by 0 bases and 3 bases, with 9 bases remaining between them. Looked up from germline, CDR1 is SGHRS and CDR2 is YFSETQ. The CDR3 here is CASSLGQLDTGELFF. In DNA, the CDR3 is TGCGCCAGCAGCTTGGGCCAGCTGGACACCGGGGAGCTGTTTTTT.

This clone was counted between two and nine times. The chain employs TRBV7-9 and TRBJ2-5; TRBD2 matches at 8 bases. There are 16 residues in the CDR3. Unmatched junction bases numbered 12, after V lost 4 bases and J lost 5 bases. Germline V CDR1 and CDR2: SEHNR, FQNEAQ (reference sequence). DNA for the CDR3: TGTGCCAGCAGCTCTGCCCCGGGACTAGGGGGTGAGACCCAGTACTTC. It encodes CASSSAPGLGGETQYF.

The rearrangement joins TRBV4-2 to TRBJ2-3, with 8 bases matching TRBD1. V gave up 0 bases and J gave up 4 bases; unmatched junction bases: 12. From germline, CDR1 is LGHNA and CDR2 YNFKEQ. The CDR3 loop spans 18 amino acids. The CDR3 nucleotides read TGTGCCAGCAGCCAAGATCGACAGGGGATGCTCCGCCCAGATACGCAGTATTTT. Protein sequence: CASSQDRQGMLRPDTQYF.

On this clone: Sequence at one end of the junction differs from germline and may be a read error. The V and J genes are TRBV7-7 and TRBJ2-1, with TRBD2 identical over 8 bases. The germline gives CDR1 SSHAT, CDR2 FNYEAQ (reference sequence). This CDR3 is built from 14 residues. For the CDR3, the DNA is TGTGCTAGCAGCCTGGGACTAGGTCGTAATGAGCAGTTCTTC. Amino acids: CASSLGLGRNEQFF.

The V gene is TRBV18, the J gene TRBJ2-6, with D possibly being TRBD1 (6 bases). This CDR3 comprises 16 residues. The germline gives CDR1 KGHSH, CDR2 LQKENI. The V end was cut by 1 base, the J end by 0 bases, with 7 bases between. The CDR3 DNA is TGTGCCAGCTCACCACTGGACAGCTCTGGGGCCAACGTCCTGACTTTC. This sequence encodes CASSPLDSSGANVLTF.

The rearrangement uses TRBV3-1 (or the pseudogene TRBV3-2) and TRBJ2-3; D is ambiguous. This CDR3 contains 15 residues. V was shortened by 0 bases and J by 1 base, with 8 bases between the two germline ends. CDR1 and CDR2 from the germline V gene are LGHDT and YNNKEL (reference sequence). This CDR3 reads CASSQDVFRTDTQYF. The CDR3 bases are TGTGCCAGCAGCCAAGATGTCTTCCGCACAGATACGCAGTATTTT.